A single sample gave rise to the 14 T cell receptor beta chains below, sequenced in a study of cytomegalovirus exposure and HLA in healthy donors. Primers for the PCR totalled 60 Vbeta and 13 Jbeta. Using immunoSEQ multiplex PCR, the repertoire was profiled, and TCRdb retains in-frame clones only, with some absent. This sample yields 95,000 to 150,000 clones, of which about two thirds are seen a single time; under 5% belongs to the top ten. The sample was PBMCs. The receptors originated from a man between 25 and 39 years old in good health and CMV-seronegative.

The chain employs TRBV2 and TRBJ2-2; TRBD1 agrees at 7 bases. The CDR3 has 15 residues. The V gene end was trimmed by 2 bases and the J gene end by 5 bases; junction bases not matched to a gene: 5. CDR1 SNHLY and CDR2 FYNNEI come from the germline V gene. The CDR3 DNA reads TGTGCCAGCAGTGAATATACAGGGGCGACCGGGGAGCTGTTTTTT. It yields the protein CASSEYTGATGELFF.

Here the CDR3 reads CASSHRGAGANVLTF. The CDR3 nucleotides read TGTGCCAGCAGCCACAGGGGCGCTGGGGCCAACGTCCTGACTTTC. V gene TRBV13 combines with J gene TRBJ2-6; TRBD1 matches at 7 bases. There are 15 residues in the CDR3. J gave up 2 bases and V 5 bases, and 3 bases lay outside the gene matches. From germline, CDR1 is PRHDT and CDR2 FYEKMQ (reference sequence).

This chain connects TRBV9 to TRBJ2-2, with 9 nucleotides matching TRBD2. CDR3 size: 18 residues. V dropped 3 bases and J dropped 7; count of bases not matched to a gene: 16. Germline CDR1 is SGDLS and CDR2 is YYNGEE. CDR3 sequence: CASSDQRGGARDNGELFF. CDR3 nucleotide sequence: TGTGCCAGCAGCGACCAGCGCGGGGGGGCGAGGGACAACGGGGAGCTGTTTTTT.

This chain joins TRBV5-5 and TRBJ2-2; 10 nucleotides align to TRBD1. Trimming at V came to 4 bases and at J to 1 base, leaving 4 bases not matched to a gene. The germline V gene encodes CDR1 SGHKS and CDR2 YYEKEE (reference sequence). The CDR3 contains 16 residues. The CDR3 coding sequence is TGTGCCAGCAGCCCCCGGACAGGGGGGAACACCGGGGAGCTGTTTTTT. It yields the protein CASSPRTGGNTGELFF.

This rearrangement joins TRBV7-9 to TRBJ2-7, with 9 bases fitting TRBD1. Germline V gene lookup returns CDR1 SEHNR and CDR2 FQNEAQ (reference sequence). V shed 6 bases, J shed 3 bases, and the junction held 6 bases outside the gene matches. The CDR3 contains 14 residues. CDR3 sequence (DNA): TGTGCCAGCAGACAACCGGGACAGGGCTACGAGCAGTACTTC. It encodes CASRQPGQGYEQYF.

The genes are TRBV21-1 and TRBJ2-2; TRBD2, the table's D call, was not compared with the DNA. TRBV21-1 is marked as a pseudogene. The CDR3 consists of 16 residues. CDR3 DNA sequence: TGTGCCAGCAGCAAAGTTAAGGGGAGGCACACCGGGGAGCTGTTTTTT. Translating gives CASSKVKGRHTGELFF.

This chain uses TRBV6-6 with TRBJ1-3, with D possibly TRBD1 on 5 matching bases. Germline V gene lookup returns CDR1 MNHNY and CDR2 SVGAGI (reference sequence). V was trimmed by 5 bases and J by 1 base, leaving 9 bases between them. The CDR3 length is 14 residues. The CDR3 loop is CASSPQGSGNTIYF. The CDR3 DNA reads TGTGCCAGCAGTCCCCAGGGATCTGGAAACACCATATATTTT.

The chain links TRBV28 to TRBJ1-2; 10 nucleotides line up with TRBD1. This CDR3 spans 17 amino acids. Looked up from germline, CDR1 is MDHEN and CDR2 is SYDVKM. With 2 bases clipped from V and 6 bases from J, the junction kept 12 bases outside the gene matches. Here the CDR3 reads CASSLMSVTGGLDGYTF. CDR3 coding DNA: TGTGCCAGCAGTTTAATGAGTGTGACAGGGGGCCTCGATGGCTACACCTTC.

V usage is TRBV19 and J usage is TRBJ1-6; unclear D gene. V lost 4 bases to trimming and J lost 10 bases, with 17 bases between them. Germline V CDR1 and CDR2: LNHDA, SQIVND (reference sequence). There are 15 residues in the CDR3. This chain's CDR3 is CASSTPRGVGSPLHF. The CDR3 coding sequence is TGTGCCAGTAGTACTCCACGGGGAGTCGGATCACCCCTCCACTTT. Combining the CDR3 with reference TRBV19 and TRBJ1-6 gives the whole variable domain DGGITQSPKYLFRKEGQNVTLSCEQNLNHDAMYWYRQDPGQGLRLIYYSQIVNDFQKGDIAEGYSVSREKKESFPLTVTSAQKNPTAFYLCASSTPRGVGSPLHFGNGTRLTVT.

This clone was seen a handful of times. The chain links TRBV9 to TRBJ2-3; D uncertain. The CDR3 sequence is 14 residues long. Trimming pared 6 bases from V and 0 bases from J, leaving 11 bases between. The germline V gene has CDR1 SGDLS and CDR2 YYNGEE. The CDR3 is CASTPGSSTDTQYF. The CDR3 bases are TGTGCCAGCACCCCAGGTTCTAGCACAGATACGCAGTATTTT.

This clone came up a few times. This chain uses TRBV6-6 with TRBJ2-1; 9 nucleotides match TRBD1. The CDR3 sequence is 16 residues long. V shed 2 bases, J shed 6 bases, and the junction held 8 bases outside the gene matches. Germline assignment: CDR1 MNHNY and CDR2 SVGAGI (reference sequence). The CDR3 region has the DNA TGTGCCAGCAGTTACGGGGGACAGGGATCGGGCAATGAGCAGTTCTTC. This codes for CASSYGGQGSGNEQFF.

The chain has TRBV27 and TRBJ2-7; possible D gene TRBD2, 7 bases. Trimming took 7 bases from V and 1 from J, leaving 20 bases between them. This CDR3 is 16 amino acids long. Germline CDR1 is MNHEY and CDR2 is SMNVEV (reference sequence). CDR3 DNA sequence: TGTGCCAGCAAAAAAAAAGGGGGGGATGAATCCTACGAGCAGTACTTC. As protein: CASKKKGGDESYEQYF.

This clone has just one count. The chain recombines TRBV19 with TRBJ2-7; TRBD2 aligns across 9 bases. V dropped 1 base and J dropped 5; count of bases not matched to a gene: 3. The germline CDR1 and CDR2 sequences are LNHDA and SQIVND (reference sequence). This CDR3 region has 14 residues. CDR3 DNA: TGTGCCAGTAGTATAGTGGGACTAGCAAACGAGCAGTACTTC. Protein: CASSIVGLANEQYF.

The J gene is TRBJ1-5, the V gene TRBV30, with 10 bases fitting TRBD1. The germline V gene encodes CDR1 GTSNPN and CDR2 SVGIG (reference sequence). J lost 6 bases, V lost 3 bases, and 5 bases had no gene match. The CDR3 spans 14 residues. The CDR3 reads CAWRGQGFGQPQHF. Written as DNA, the CDR3 is TGTGCCTGGAGGGGACAGGGGTTCGGTCAGCCCCAGCATTTT.